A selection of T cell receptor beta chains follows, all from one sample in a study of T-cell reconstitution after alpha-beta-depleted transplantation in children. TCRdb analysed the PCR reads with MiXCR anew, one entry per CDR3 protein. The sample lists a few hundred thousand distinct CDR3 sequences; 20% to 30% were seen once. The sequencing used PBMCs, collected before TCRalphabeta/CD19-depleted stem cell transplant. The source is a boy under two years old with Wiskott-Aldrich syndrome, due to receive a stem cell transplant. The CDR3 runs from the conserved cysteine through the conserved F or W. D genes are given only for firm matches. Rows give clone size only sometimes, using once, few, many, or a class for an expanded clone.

CDR3 DNA: TGCGCCAGCAGCTTGGGGACAGGTTCGTGGAATGAGCAGTTCTTC
CDR3 protein: CASSLGTGSWNEQFF
V gene: TRBV5-1
D gene: TRBD1
clone size: .
J gene: TRBJ2-1

CDR3 DNA: TGCGCCAGCAGCTTACTAGCGGGTTCTAGCACAGATACGCAGTATTTT
CDR3 protein: CASSLLAGSSTDTQYF
V gene: TRBV5-1
D gene: TRBD2
clone size: .
J gene: TRBJ2-3

CDR3 DNA: TGTGCCAGCAGTTTCCAGGGGGCGAAAGACAATGAGCAGTTCTTC
CDR3 protein: CASSFQGAKDNEQFF
V gene: TRBV12-3/TRBV12-4
D gene: TRBD1
clone size: few
J gene: TRBJ2-1

CDR3 DNA: TGTGCCGTCACAAGACAGGGGGGCCAAGGGACCCAGTACTTC
CDR3 protein: CAVTRQGGQGTQYF
V gene: TRBV12-3/TRBV12-4
D gene: TRBD1
clone size: .
J gene: TRBJ2-5

CDR3 DNA: TGTGCCAGCAGTTTTTTAAACAGGGGGGACAATGAGCAGTTCTTC
CDR3 protein: CASSFLNRGDNEQFF
V gene: TRBV28
D gene: TRBD1
clone size: few
J gene: TRBJ2-1

CDR3 DNA: TGTGCCAGCAGTTTGAGGCTTCCCTACGAGCAGTACTTC
CDR3 protein: CASSLRLPYEQYF
V gene: TRBV12-3/TRBV12-4
D gene: .
clone size: .
J gene: TRBJ2-7

CDR3 DNA: TGTGCCATCACGGTAGGGAGCGGGATAACGAACACCGGGGAGCTGTTTTTT
CDR3 protein: CAITVGSGITNTGELFF
V gene: TRBV10-3
D gene: TRBD2
clone size: few
J gene: TRBJ2-2

CDR3 DNA: TGTGCCAGCAGCTTAGCGCGGGGGACAGGGTCCTACAATGAGCAGTTCTTC
CDR3 protein: CASSLARGTGSYNEQFF
V gene: TRBV7-2
D gene: TRBD1
clone size: .
J gene: TRBJ2-1

CDR3 DNA: TGTGCCAGCAGCGGCCCCACGCCAGTAGCCAAAAACATTCAGTACTTC
CDR3 protein: CASSGPTPVAKNIQYF
V gene: TRBV5-5
D gene: .
clone size: few
J gene: TRBJ2-4

CDR3 DNA: TGTGCCAGCAGCCGACAGGGTGGGACCTACGAGCAGTACTTC
CDR3 protein: CASSRQGGTYEQYF
V gene: TRBV3-1
D gene: TRBD1
clone size: .
J gene: TRBJ2-7

CDR3 DNA: TGTGCCAGCAGCTTAGCTGTTTACGCGGGAGTAGTGTATTTT
CDR3 protein: CASSLAVYAGVVYF
V gene: TRBV7-2
D gene: TRBD2
clone size: few
J gene: TRBJ2-3

CDR3 DNA: TGTGCCAGCAGCCCCCGGGCTAGCGGGTGGGCAGATACGCAGTATTTT
CDR3 protein: CASSPRASGWADTQYF
V gene: TRBV11-2
D gene: TRBD2
clone size: .
J gene: TRBJ2-3

CDR3 DNA: TGTGCCACGGGTGCAGGCACTGAAGCTTTCTTT
CDR3 protein: CATGAGTEAFF
V gene: TRBV28
D gene: .
clone size: .
J gene: TRBJ1-1

CDR3 DNA: TGTGCCATCAGAGGGGACAGCCCCAATGAGCAGTTCTTC
CDR3 protein: CAIRGDSPNEQFF
V gene: TRBV10-3
D gene: TRBD1
clone size: few
J gene: TRBJ2-1

CDR3 DNA: TGTGCCAGCAGCGAAGACGGTCCTAACTATGGCTACACCTTC
CDR3 protein: CASSEDGPNYGYTF
V gene: TRBV7-9
D gene: .
clone size: .
J gene: TRBJ1-2

CDR3 DNA: TGCGCCAGCAGTGAGGGATCTGGCTACACCTTC
CDR3 protein: CASSEGSGYTF
V gene: TRBV5-1
D gene: .
clone size: .
J gene: TRBJ1-2

CDR3 DNA: TGCGCCAGCAGCTTTGGCGCTAACCCTCGACCTAGCTCCTACGAGCAGTACTTC
CDR3 protein: CASSFGANPRPSSYEQYF
V gene: TRBV5-1
D gene: .
clone size: .
J gene: TRBJ2-7

CDR3 DNA: TGCGCCAGCAGCTTGTACAGGGCGGCCCAAGAGACCCAGTACTTC
CDR3 protein: CASSLYRAAQETQYF
V gene: TRBV5-1
D gene: .
clone size: few
J gene: TRBJ2-5

CDR3 DNA: TGTGCCAGCAGTGACAGGAACAATCAGCCCCAGCATTTT
CDR3 protein: CASSDRNNQPQHF
V gene: TRBV2
D gene: .
clone size: .
J gene: TRBJ1-5

CDR3 DNA: TGTGCCATCAGTGAGTCTCGATTCGGGAGGGAGAATGAGCAGTTCTTC
CDR3 protein: CAISESRFGRENEQFF
V gene: TRBV10-3
D gene: TRBD2
clone size: few
J gene: TRBJ2-1

CDR3 DNA: TGTGCCACCAGCAGAGGTGGGACAGGGGGCGACCGGGAGACCCAGTACTTC
CDR3 protein: CATSRGGTGGDRETQYF
V gene: TRBV15
D gene: TRBD1
clone size: .
J gene: TRBJ2-5

CDR3 DNA: TGTGCCAGCAGCCAACTACCGGGACTAGCGGGAGTCACCTACGAGCAGTACTTC
CDR3 protein: CASSQLPGLAGVTYEQYF
V gene: TRBV4-2
D gene: TRBD2
clone size: few
J gene: TRBJ2-7

CDR3 DNA: TGTGCCAGCAGGTTCGGGACAGGGATTGGTGAGCAGTTCTTC
CDR3 protein: CASRFGTGIGEQFF
V gene: TRBV5-5
D gene: TRBD1
clone size: .
J gene: TRBJ2-1

CDR3 DNA: TGTGCCAGCAGATCCATTAGCGGGTGGTACAATGAGCAGTTCTTC
CDR3 protein: CASRSISGWYNEQFF
V gene: TRBV12-3/TRBV12-4
D gene: TRBD2
clone size: .
J gene: TRBJ2-1

CDR3 DNA: TGTGCCTGGTGTAGCGGGAGCTCCTACAATGAGCAGTTCTTC
CDR3 protein: CAWCSGSSYNEQFF
V gene: TRBV30
D gene: TRBD2
clone size: few
J gene: TRBJ2-1

CDR3 DNA: TGTGCCAGCAGCTACCAACATGGTACGCAGTATTTT
CDR3 protein: CASSYQHGTQYF
V gene: TRBV6-2/TRBV6-3
D gene: .
clone size: .
J gene: TRBJ2-3

CDR3 DNA: TGTGCCAGCAGCTCGCGACAGGGGCCCTCCTACGAGCAGTACTTC
CDR3 protein: CASSSRQGPSYEQYF
V gene: TRBV11-1
D gene: TRBD1
clone size: .
J gene: TRBJ2-7

CDR3 DNA: TGCAGTGCAGTGACAGGGGGGATTCAGCCCCAGCATTTT
CDR3 protein: CSAVTGGIQPQHF
V gene: TRBV20-1
D gene: TRBD1
clone size: .
J gene: TRBJ1-5

CDR3 DNA: TGTGCCAGCAGTCAAAGGGGTTACGAGCAGTACTTC
CDR3 protein: CASSQRGYEQYF
V gene: TRBV27
D gene: .
clone size: .
J gene: TRBJ2-7

CDR3 DNA: TGCGCCAGCAGCCCGACTCTAGCGGGAGATAGGAATGAGCAGTTCTTC
CDR3 protein: CASSPTLAGDRNEQFF
V gene: TRBV4-1
D gene: TRBD2
clone size: .
J gene: TRBJ2-1

CDR3 DNA: TGCAGCGCGAACAGTCCGAGCACTGAAGCTTTCTTT
CDR3 protein: CSANSPSTEAFF
V gene: TRBV29-1
D gene: .
clone size: .
J gene: TRBJ1-1

CDR3 DNA: TGTGCCAGCAGGCGACTAGCGGGAGGTCCTTGGAACGAGCAGTACTTC
CDR3 protein: CASRRLAGGPWNEQYF
V gene: TRBV6-1
D gene: TRBD2
clone size: .
J gene: TRBJ2-7

CDR3 DNA: TGCGCCAGCAGCTTGTACTACAGCAGCTCAGGGGACAAATCCTACGAGCAGTACTTC
CDR3 protein: CASSLYYSSSGDKSYEQYF
V gene: TRBV5-1
D gene: .
clone size: .
J gene: TRBJ2-7